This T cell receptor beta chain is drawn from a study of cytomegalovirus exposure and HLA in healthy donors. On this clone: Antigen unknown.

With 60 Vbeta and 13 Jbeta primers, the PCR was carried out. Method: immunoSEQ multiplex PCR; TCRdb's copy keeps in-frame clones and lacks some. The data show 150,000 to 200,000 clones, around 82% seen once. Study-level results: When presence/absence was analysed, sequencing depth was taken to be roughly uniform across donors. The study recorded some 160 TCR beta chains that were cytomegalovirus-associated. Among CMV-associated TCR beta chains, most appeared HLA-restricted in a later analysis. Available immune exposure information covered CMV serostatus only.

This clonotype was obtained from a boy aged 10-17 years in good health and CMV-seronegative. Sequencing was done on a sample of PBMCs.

CDR3 bases: TGTGCCAGCAGTAGGGACAGGGGGGGCACTGAAGCTTTCTTT. As protein: CASSRDRGGTEAFF. The chain carries TRBV27 and TRBJ1-1; 11 bases fit TRBD1. This CDR3 is 14 amino acids long. J gave up 4 bases and V 5 bases, and 3 bases lay outside the gene matches. Germline V gene lookup returns CDR1 MNHEY and CDR2 SMNVEV (reference sequence).